The 29 T cell receptor beta chains listed next were all sequenced from one sample in a study of CD8+ T cells in alopecia areata. Treatment noted: oral pan-JAK inhibitor, 5-10 mg twice daily. RNA extraction was followed by reverse transcription into cDNA, which acted as the sequencing template. The data were produced by immunoSEQ multiplex PCR, yet TCRdb's version contains in-frame clones alone and is incomplete. Among more than 90,000 clones listed, just under 60% were seen once. Sample: CD8+ T cells sorted from blood, taken at week 56, from a patient treated with tofacitinib. The receptors shown here come from a human donor with alopecia areata.

This clone has a handful of counts. This chain uses TRBV20-1 with TRBJ1-1, with D perhaps matching TRBD1 (5 bases). The CDR3 spans 11 residues. Germline V gives CDR1 DFQATT, CDR2 SNEGSKA (reference sequence). CDR3 protein: CSLQGNTEAFF. The CDR3 DNA is TGCAGCCTCCAGGGGAACACTGAAGCTTTCTTT.

The chain combines TRBV27 with TRBJ2-1, with 15 bases that match TRBD2. Germline CDR1 and CDR2: MNHEY and SMNVEV (reference sequence). The CDR3 loop spans 20 amino acids. The V gene end was trimmed by 1 base and the J gene end by 3 bases; junction bases not matched to a gene: 10. CDR3 residues: CASSLFSGLAGGLNYNEQFF. The DNA for the CDR3 is TGTGCCAGCAGTTTATTCTCCGGACTAGCGGGGGGGCTCAACTACAATGAGCAGTTCTTC.

The chain is built from TRBV6-5 and TRBJ2-7, with 10 nucleotides matching TRBD1. V dropped 6 bases and J dropped 2; count of bases not matched to a gene: 4. CDR3 length equals 14 residues. Per the germline V gene, CDR1 is MNHEY and CDR2 is SVGAGI. DNA for the CDR3: TGTGCCAGCAGAACCGGGACAGGGGCCTACGAGCAGTACTTC. Its protein is CASRTGTGAYEQYF.

V usage is TRBV27 and J usage is TRBJ2-7; 7 bases align to TRBD1. CDR3 size: 15 residues. Germline values: CDR1 MNHEY, CDR2 SMNVEV (reference sequence). V was pared by 4 bases and J by 0 bases, with 6 bases of the junction left unmatched. CDR3 region: CASSSAPGGSYEQYF. For the CDR3, the DNA is TGTGCCAGCAGTTCAGCACCAGGGGGCTCCTACGAGCAGTACTTC.

This clone was recorded a few times. The chain joins TRBV9 to TRBJ1-1, with unresolved D. CDR3 length: 12 amino acids. V lost 0 bases and J lost 3, with 3 bases in between. In germline, CDR1 is SGDLS, CDR2 YYNGEE. Here the CDR3 reads CASSVVDTEAFF. DNA for the CDR3: TGTGCCAGCAGCGTAGTGGACACTGAAGCTTTCTTT.

The genes are TRBV30 and TRBJ1-1; D gene uncertain. CDR1 and CDR2 (germline): GTSNPN, SVGIG (reference sequence). Trimming cost V 2 bases and J 5 bases, with 6 bases left between them. The CDR3 has 11 residues. CDR3 loop: CAWSTQTEAFF. In DNA, the CDR3 is TGTGCCTGGAGTACTCAGACTGAAGCTTTCTTT. Complete variable domain (other parts from reference TRBV30 and TRBJ1-1): SQTIHQWPATLVQPVGSPLSLECTVEGTSNPNLYWYRQAAGRGLQLLFYSVGIGQISSEVPQNLSASRPQDRQFILSSKKLLLSDSGFYLCAWSTQTEAFFGQGTRLTVV.

The rearrangement joins TRBV9 to TRBJ1-2, with D possibly being TRBD1 (5 bases). The germline V gene has CDR1 SGDLS and CDR2 YYNGEE. V gave up 3 bases and J gave up 3 bases, with 15 bases separating them. CDR3 length equals 15 residues. The CDR3 nucleotides are TGTGCCAGCAGCGCCCCCAATTGGGGGGACTATGGCTACACCTTC. Translating gives CASSAPNWGDYGYTF. Variable domain in full (rest from reference TRBV9 and TRBJ1-2): DSGVTQTPKHLITATGQRVTLRCSPRSGDLSVYWYQQSLDQGLQFLIQYYNGEERAKGNILERFSAQQFPDLHSELNLSSLELGDSALYFCASSAPNWGDYGYTFGSGTRLTVV.

In its sample, this clone was seen a few times. This rearrangement joins TRBV29-1 to TRBJ2-5; D not resolved. The germline V gene has CDR1 SQVTM and CDR2 ANQGSEA. Trimming removed 2 bases at V and 2 bases at J, with 6 bases between. The CDR3 sequence is 12 residues long. CDR3 sequence reads: CSVEYQQETQYF. The CDR3 DNA sequence: TGCAGCGTTGAATATCAACAAGAGACCCAGTACTTC.

This rearrangement joins TRBV28 to TRBJ1-5; D uncertain. The germline V gene has CDR1 MDHEN and CDR2 SYDVKM. The CDR3 runs to 11 residues. The germline V and J ends were trimmed by 8 bases and 0 bases, with 2 bases remaining between them. CDR3 region: CASHSNQPQHF. The CDR3 region has the DNA TGTGCCAGCCATAGCAATCAGCCCCAGCATTTT.

This sequence joins TRBV6-6 and TRBJ2-3; TRBD1 agrees at 7 bases. Trimming took 4 bases from V and 2 from J; bases not matched to a gene: 9. Germline loops: CDR1 MNHNY, CDR2 SVGAGI (reference sequence). The CDR3 consists of 16 residues. The CDR3 protein is CASSSQGIHSTDTQYF. The CDR3 DNA follows: TGTGCCAGCAGTTCACAGGGGATCCACTCCACAGATACGCAGTATTTT.

This clone turned up a few times. J is TRBJ1-1 and V is TRBV4-1, with D possibly TRBD1 on 5 matching bases. V was shortened by 0 bases and J by 4 bases, with 12 bases between the two germline ends. Germline assignment: CDR1 MGHRA and CDR2 YSYEKL. The CDR3 contains 15 residues. The CDR3 is CASSQDGGAGTEAFF. CDR3 in DNA: TGCGCCAGCAGCCAAGATGGAGGGGCAGGCACTGAAGCTTTCTTT.

The V call is TRBV4-2, the J call TRBJ1-2; the D is unclear. CDR3 length: 13 residues. With 8 bases removed from V and 7 bases from J, the gap between germline ends came to 17 bases. Germline V lookup: CDR1 LGHNA, CDR2 YNFKEQ. In DNA form, the CDR3 reads TGTGCCAGCTTCGACAACCTACGCGCTGGCTACACCTTC. Translating it yields CASFDNLRAGYTF.

This clone showed up just a few times. This rearrangement joins TRBV2 to TRBJ1-1; the D is unclear. V was pared by 2 bases and J by 5 bases, with 12 bases between. This CDR3 has 14 residues. CDR1 is SNHLY and CDR2 is FYNNEI in the germline V gene. CDR3 DNA: TGTGCCAGCAGTGAAAACCCCCCTCGGACTGAAGCTTTCTTT. Its translation is CASSENPPRTEAFF.

CDR3 protein: CASTSRGDAPDSPLHF. DNA of the CDR3: TGTGCCAGTACAAGCAGGGGGGACGCTCCTGATTCACCCCTCCACTTT. V usage is TRBV19 and J usage is TRBJ1-6; TRBD1 matches 7 bases. V lost 7 bases and J lost 8; bases outside the gene matches: 14. The CDR3 contains 16 residues. The V gene's germline CDR1 is LNHDA and CDR2 SQIVND (reference sequence).

The rearrangement links TRBV30 to TRBJ2-7, with 12 bases fitting TRBD2. Trimming took 4 bases from V and 2 from J; bases not matched to a gene: 3. CDR3 length equals 14 residues. The germline CDR1 and CDR2 sequences are GTSNPN and SVGIG (reference sequence). CDR3 in amino acids: CAWTLAGGAYEQYF. CDR3 in DNA: TGTGCCTGGACACTAGCGGGGGGCGCCTACGAGCAGTACTTC.

The rearrangement links TRBV6-5 to TRBJ2-7; no clear D gene. Per germline, CDR1 MNHEY and CDR2 SVGAGI. V lost 2 bases, J lost 2 bases, and 10 bases lay in between. The CDR3 is 14 residues long. CDR3 coding DNA: TGTGCCAGCAGTTACGACTTAAACACCTACGAGCAGTACTTC. As protein: CASSYDLNTYEQYF.

This rearrangement joins TRBV9 to TRBJ2-3; D perhaps matches TRBD2 (6 bases). CDR1 is SGDLS, CDR2 YYNGEE, per germline. The CDR3 spans 14 residues. V was cut by 7 bases and J by 4 bases, with 16 bases left in between. The chain's CDR3 is CASRSGSAADTQYF. The CDR3 coding sequence is TGTGCCAGCCGGAGCGGGTCGGCCGCAGATACGCAGTATTTT.

This clone turned up a few times. V gene TRBV13 combines with J gene TRBJ2-5, with a tentative D call TRBD2 (6 bases). The CDR3 is 15 amino acids. The germline gives CDR1 PRHDT, CDR2 FYEKMQ (reference sequence). V was trimmed by 5 bases and J by 11 bases, leaving 24 bases between them. The CDR3 sequence: CASSPAGTGSREQYF. CDR3 sequence (DNA): TGTGCCAGCAGCCCAGCCGGGACTGGGTCAAGGGAGCAGTACTTC.

The chain links TRBV7-2 to TRBJ1-5, with a tentative D call TRBD1 (6 bases). CDR3 length: 15 residues. With 2 bases removed from V and 1 base from J, the gap between germline ends came to 9 bases. Per the germline V gene, CDR1 is SGHTA and CDR2 is FQGNSA. This CDR3 is CASSLSRGSNQPQHF. The CDR3 DNA sequence: TGTGCCAGCAGCTTAAGCAGGGGCAGCAATCAGCCCCAGCATTTT.

The chain joins TRBV6-5 to TRBJ1-5, with D unresolved. Germline lookup yields CDR1 MNHEY and CDR2 SVGAGI. Trimming removed 0 bases at V and 5 bases at J, with 5 bases between. The CDR3 covers 13 residues. The CDR3 reads CASSYSKYQPQHF. For the CDR3, the DNA is TGTGCCAGCAGTTACTCGAAGTATCAGCCCCAGCATTTT.

V usage is TRBV7-8 and J usage is TRBJ2-4; D remains ambiguous. The length of the CDR3 is 14 residues. In germline, CDR1 is SGHVS, CDR2 FQNEAQ. V dropped 4 bases and J dropped 8 bases, with 15 bases sitting between them. The CDR3 DNA reads TGTGCCAGCAGCTCAAGGAGCCCGTCAGACATTCAGTACTTC. The encoded protein is CASSSRSPSDIQYF.

The V gene is TRBV7-8, the J gene TRBJ1-5; the D is unclear. The V gene lost 9 bases and the J gene lost 3 bases, with 12 bases spanning the gap. Germline V gene lookup returns CDR1 SGHVS and CDR2 FQNEAQ. This CDR3 has 13 amino acids. CDR3 sequence: CASAPGNNQPQHF. CDR3 sequence (DNA): TGTGCCAGTGCCCCGGGGAACAATCAGCCCCAGCATTTT.

Of note for this clone: Mismatch with germline at one junction end may stem from a read error. This sample includes further DNA sequences coding for the same CDR3. The DNA of the CDR3 is TGCGCCAGCAGCCCATTGAAGAGGTTAGGGAATTCGCCCCTCCACTTT. It encodes CASSPLKRLGNSPLHF. J is TRBJ1-6 and V is TRBV5-1; D is unresolved. There are 16 residues in the CDR3. Germline CDR1 is SGHRS and CDR2 is YFSETQ.

The chain is built from TRBV5-6 and TRBJ1-6; D is perhaps TRBD1 (6 bases). There are 14 residues in the CDR3. CDR1 is SGHDT, CDR2 YYEEEE, per germline. V was shortened by 0 bases and J by 9 bases, with 10 bases between the two germline ends. DNA of the CDR3: TGTGCCAGCAGCTTGGGAGGGGGGAGTTCACCCCTCCACTTT. This gives the protein CASSLGGGSSPLHF.

The chain combines TRBV9 with TRBJ2-6; D is possibly TRBD1 (6 bases). Germline lookup yields CDR1 SGDLS and CDR2 YYNGEE. V lost 7 bases to trimming and J lost 4 bases, with 9 bases between them. The CDR3 spans 13 residues. DNA of the CDR3: TGTGCCAGCGGGGGCGTGGGGGCCAACGTCCTGACTTTC. This translates into CASGGVGANVLTF.

The rearrangement uses TRBV29-1 and TRBJ2-1; tentatively, D is TRBD2 (6 bases). Germline V gene data show CDR1 as SQVTM and CDR2 as ANQGSEA. Trimming took off 7 bases at V and 6 bases at J, with 10 bases between the two ends. This CDR3 contains 11 residues. CDR3 sequence: CSGGLGNEQFF. As DNA, the CDR3 is TGCAGCGGGGGACTCGGCAATGAGCAGTTCTTC.

This chain uses TRBV5-8 with TRBJ1-6; possibly TRBD1 for D (5 bases). The CDR3 has 19 residues. V dropped 1 base and J dropped 5 bases, with 22 bases sitting between them. The V gene's germline CDR1 is SGHTS and CDR2 YDEGEE. The CDR3 bases are TGTGCCAGCAGCTTGATGGGGGGAACGTCGATGATTAATAATTCACCCCTCCACTTT. This translates into CASSLMGGTSMINNSPLHF.

The chain employs TRBV5-1 and TRBJ2-3; no firm D call. The CDR3 is 14 amino acids. CDR1 and CDR2 from the germline V gene are SGHRS and YFSETQ. V was pared by 0 bases and J by 2 bases, with 7 bases between. CDR3 bases: TGCGCCAGCAGCTTGGCATCCTACACAGATACGCAGTATTTT. Protein: CASSLASYTDTQYF.

The rearrangement links TRBV5-1 to TRBJ1-5; D unclear. The V end was cut by 3 bases, the J end by 2 bases, with 9 bases between. This CDR3 spans 14 amino acids. CDR1 and CDR2 (germline): SGHRS, YFSETQ. The CDR3 DNA follows: TGCGCCAGCAGCTACGAAGCTGGCAATCAGCCCCAGCATTTT. Its translation: CASSYEAGNQPQHF.